The source of this TCR beta chain is a study of blood T cell repertoires in COVID-19. Study-wide context: Whether acute or convalescent, the COVID-19 samples came from the United States, Italy and Spain. T cells, B-cell-depleted T cells, or PBMCs provided the cDNA or gDNA that served as material.

Under the authors' procedure: Amplification of reference gene primers provided the estimated nucleated cell counts. The table came from immunoSEQ multiplex PCR; TCRdb's copy has only in-frame clones and leaves some out. V and J calls and clone size follow that table, whereas D and trimming were derived from the DNA. The data hold about 93,000 clones, with just under 80% observed a single time. Trimming cost V 4 bases and J 9 bases, with 13 bases left between them. Germline V lookup: CDR1 SGHTA, CDR2 FQGTGA. This CDR3 is built from 14 residues. V gene TRBV7-3 combines with J gene TRBJ1-6, with D perhaps TRBD1 (5 bases). The clonotype was recovered from a human donor in a cohort sampled during active COVID-19. Sequenced: peripheral blood. CDR3 in amino acids: CASSSGGDGSPLHF. In nucleotides, the CDR3 is TGTGCCAGCAGCTCCGGGGGAGACGGTTCACCCCTCCACTTT.